This T cell receptor (beta chain) appears in the sequencing data of a study of spatial heterogeneity in lung cancer. TCRdb fed the 5' RACE reads into MiXCR, producing one record per CDR3 protein. The sample has fewer than 100,000 distinct CDR3 sequences, roughly 19% seen once. As for time point: blood at routine non-recurrence follow-up after resection. Whole RNA was taken from tumor, nontumor lung or frozen PBMC; it was then sequenced unsorted. This CDR3 is built from 12 residues. The germline gives CDR1 MNHNS, CDR2 SASEGT. Trimming pared 6 bases from V and 5 bases from J, leaving 10 bases between. This chain joins TRBV6-1 and TRBJ2-5; possibly TRBD1 or TRBD2 for D (5 bases each). This material consisted of PBMCs, taken at follow-up. The TCR was taken from a male donor with early-stage non-small cell lung cancer. The chain's CDR3 is CASSWGGETQYF. The CDR3 nucleotides are TGTGCCAGCAGCTGGGGCGGGGAGACCCAGTACTTC.